The T cell receptor beta chain described here comes from a study of blood T cells in healthy people across ages. Through a sample-barcoded 5' primer and a J-beta primer mix, a second PCR was run for about 6 to 11 cycles. Researchers report that a template-switch adaptor with 12 random nucleotides tagged each cDNA molecule. TCRdb re-called the 5' RACE reads through MiXCR, storing one row per CDR3 protein. The sample lists about 1.4 million distinct CDR3 sequences; approximately 59% were seen once. In its sample, this clonotype was seen a few times. Antigen unknown. This CDR3 is built from 14 residues. Germline CDR1 is SGHRS and CDR2 is YFSETQ. The V and J ends lost 1 base and 2 bases respectively, with 10 bases between them. Points from the study as a whole: Both higher diversity and more naive CD4+ cells marked long-lived donors when set against aged donors. Researchers judged that diversity estimates from one million T cells fell short of true values.

Sequencing was done on a sample of blood. This chain uses TRBV5-1 with TRBJ2-7; a weak D match, TRBD1 (6 bases). The receptor was isolated from a man aged 18 to 30 in good health. The CDR3 sequence is CASSLTGQPYEQYF. The CDR3 nucleotides are TGCGCCAGCAGCTTGACCGGACAGCCCTACGAGCAGTACTTC.